Below are 22 T cell receptor beta chains sequenced from a single sample in a study. Profiled with immunoSEQ multiplex PCR; TCRdb holds only in-frame clones, not every one. This table has about 68,000 clones, about 93% appearing once. The sequenced sample was PBMCs. The receptors derive from a man aged 40-49 years with rheumatoid arthritis.

This chain joins TRBV4-1 and TRBJ1-5; 9 nucleotides match TRBD1. Germline-derived CDR1 and CDR2 are MGHRA and YSYEKL. Trimming took 1 base from V and 9 from J; bases not matched to a gene: 7. This CDR3 is built from 15 residues. The chain's CDR3 is CASSQAGTGILPQHF. CDR3 DNA sequence: TGCGCCAGCAGCCAAGCCGGGACAGGGATTCTGCCCCAGCATTTT.

The chain couples TRBV7-9 to TRBJ2-1; 7 positions agree with TRBD2. CDR3 length: 15 residues. From germline, CDR1 is SEHNR and CDR2 FQNEAQ (reference sequence). V lost 4 bases, J lost 2 bases, and 5 bases stayed unmatched. This CDR3 is CASSYSGSTYNEQFF. Written as DNA, the CDR3 is TGTGCCAGCAGCTATAGCGGGTCTACCTACAATGAGCAGTTCTTC.

This clone came up once. The chain couples TRBV6-2 or TRBV6-3 to TRBJ2-2, with TRBD2 identical over 12 bases. CDR3 length: 15 amino acids. Trimming removed 6 bases from V and 4 bases from J; junction bases left unmatched: 3. Germline V gene sequence: CDR1 MNHEY, CDR2 SVGEGT. The CDR3 sequence is CASSGLAGTTGELFF. CDR3 nucleotide sequence: TGTGCCAGCAGCGGACTAGCGGGGACCACCGGGGAGCTGTTTTTT.

The gene calls are TRBV30 and TRBJ2-1; D remains ambiguous. This CDR3 is built from 12 residues. Germline loops: CDR1 GTSNPN, CDR2 SVGIG (reference sequence). The V end was cut by 3 bases, the J end by 8 bases, with 11 bases between. CDR3 sequence reads: CAWSGLGDEQFF. For the CDR3, the DNA is TGTGCCTGGAGCGGTCTCGGCGATGAGCAGTTCTTC.

V usage is TRBV5-6 and J usage is TRBJ1-2; D uncertain. V gave up 5 bases and J gave up 7 bases, with 6 bases separating them. CDR3 length: 10 amino acids. Germline CDR1 and CDR2: SGHDT and YYEEEE. The CDR3 coding sequence is TGTGCCAGCAGTTCGGGTGGCTACACCTTC. The encoded protein is CASSSGGYTF.

This chain connects TRBV3-1 (or the pseudogene TRBV3-2) to TRBJ2-5; 13 nucleotides match TRBD2. Trimming took 2 bases from V and 5 from J; bases not matched to a gene: 2. The CDR3 totals 15 residues. In germline, CDR1 is LGHDT, CDR2 YNNKEL (reference sequence). CDR3 region: CASSQRLAGGETQYF. In DNA form, the CDR3 reads TGTGCCAGCAGCCAAAGACTAGCGGGGGGTGAGACCCAGTACTTC.

The rearrangement uses TRBV24-1 and TRBJ2-7; D is possibly TRBD1 or TRBD2 (5 bases each). Germline CDR1 and CDR2: KGHDR and SFDVKD. The CDR3 spans 16 residues. The V end was cut by 5 bases, the J end by 4 bases, with 20 bases between. CDR3 in DNA: TGTGCCACCAGTGGCATTGACCGGGACGGTGATTACGAGCAGTACTTC. Translating gives CATSGIDRDGDYEQYF.

The rearrangement uses TRBV9 and TRBJ2-7; D uncertain. V lost 4 bases and J 4 bases, leaving 15 bases between the germline ends. This CDR3 comprises 14 residues. Germline assignment: CDR1 SGDLS and CDR2 YYNGEE. The CDR3 region is CASSPEDGFYEQYF. The CDR3 coding sequence is TGTGCCAGCAGCCCCGAGGACGGCTTTTACGAGCAGTACTTC. Full variable domain (remainder filled in from reference TRBV9 and TRBJ2-7): DSGVTQTPKHLITATGQRVTLRCSPRSGDLSVYWYQQSLDQGLQFLIQYYNGEERAKGNILERFSAQQFPDLHSELNLSSLELGDSALYFCASSPEDGFYEQYFGPGTRLTVT.

The J gene is TRBJ2-1, the V gene TRBV11-3, with D perhaps TRBD1 (6 bases). This CDR3 has 15 amino acids. V was pared by 3 bases and J by 7 bases, with 16 bases between. The germline CDR1 and CDR2 sequences are SGHNT and YENEEA. The DNA for the CDR3 is TGTGCCAGCAGCTTGGGCAGGGGTGAGGAAAATGAGCAGTTCTTC. As protein: CASSLGRGEENEQFF.

The chain joins TRBV11-2 to TRBJ2-7; D gene unclear. V was trimmed by 0 bases and J by 6 bases, leaving 15 bases between them. Per germline, CDR1 SGHAT and CDR2 FQNNGV. This CDR3 contains 15 residues. This CDR3 is CASSLDRHDGREQYF. CDR3 in DNA: TGTGCCAGCAGCTTAGATCGTCACGACGGGCGCGAGCAGTACTTC.

The V gene is TRBV19, the J gene TRBJ2-1; 12 bases are shared with TRBD2. CDR1 is LNHDA and CDR2 is SQIVND in the germline V gene (reference sequence). The CDR3 sequence is 16 residues long. Germline trimming cut 7 bases from V and 5 bases from J; bases unmatched to any gene: 9. In DNA form, the CDR3 reads TGTGCCAGTAAGGGACTAGCGGGTACCCTTCACAATGAGCAGTTCTTC. This codes for CASKGLAGTLHNEQFF.

J is TRBJ1-2 and V is TRBV19, with 9 bases lining up with TRBD1. The CDR3 consists of 15 residues. The junction had 6 bases not matched to a gene; V was cut back by 3 bases and J by 4 bases. CDR1 is LNHDA, CDR2 SQIVND, per germline (reference sequence). The CDR3 DNA reads as TGTGCCAGTAGTATTAGGGGACAGGGCCCCTATGGCTACACCTTC. As protein: CASSIRGQGPYGYTF.

V is TRBV6-1 and J is TRBJ2-7; 7 bases line up with TRBD1. This CDR3 is 14 amino acids long. V was pared by 1 base and J by 2 bases, with 2 bases of the junction left unmatched. The germline V gene encodes CDR1 MNHNS and CDR2 SASEGT. The CDR3, as DNA: TGTGCCAGCAGTGAAGAAGGGGGCCCCTACGAGCAGTACTTC. Translation: CASSEEGGPYEQYF.

The chain has TRBV2 and TRBJ1-6, with a possible D match to TRBD1 (5 bases). V gave up 4 bases and J gave up 9 bases, with 16 bases separating them. CDR1 and CDR2 (germline): SNHLY, FYNNEI. The CDR3 loop spans 15 amino acids. CDR3 residues: CASSVGVSLGSPLHF. In DNA, the CDR3 is TGTGCCAGCAGTGTGGGGGTCTCGTTGGGTTCACCCCTCCACTTT.

The chain has TRBV7-9 and TRBJ1-3; TRBD1 might be the D (6 bases). The CDR3 extends over 16 amino acids. V lost 1 base, J lost 0 bases, and 10 bases lay in between. Germline-derived CDR1 and CDR2 are SEHNR and FQNEAQ (reference sequence). The CDR3 region is CASSLVQGFSGNTIYF. CDR3 nucleotide sequence: TGTGCCAGCAGCTTAGTACAGGGCTTCTCTGGAAACACCATATATTTT.

This sequence joins TRBV10-3 and TRBJ2-3, with D tentatively TRBD1 or TRBD2 (5 bases each). V dropped 0 bases and J dropped 4 bases, with 11 bases sitting between them. Germline V gene sequence: CDR1 ENHRY, CDR2 SYGVKD. This CDR3 has 15 residues. This chain's CDR3 is CAISESMRGPDTQYF. The CDR3 DNA sequence: TGTGCCATCAGTGAGTCGATGAGGGGCCCAGATACGCAGTATTTT.

This chain joins TRBV2 and TRBJ2-7; no reliable D call. CDR1 SNHLY and CDR2 FYNNEI come from the germline V gene. This CDR3 comprises 14 residues. V was trimmed by 6 bases and J by 1 base, leaving 13 bases between them. CDR3 amino acids: CASSAESLSYEQYF. In nucleotides, the CDR3 is TGTGCCAGCAGCGCCGAGTCCTTGTCCTACGAGCAGTACTTC. The variable domain in full, with the rest retrieved from reference TRBV2 and TRBJ2-7, is EPEVTQTPSHQVTQMGQEVILRCVPISNHLYFYWYRQILGQKVEFLVSFYNNEISEKSEIFDDQFSVERPDGSNFTLKIRSTKLEDSAMYFCASSAESLSYEQYFGPGTRLTVT.

CDR3: CASSITTVSTDTQYF. CDR3 in DNA: TGTGCCAGTAGTATAACTACGGTTAGCACAGATACGCAGTATTTT. V gene TRBV19 combines with J gene TRBJ2-3; D gene ambiguous. The ends were cut back, 2 bases at V and 0 bases at J, with 9 bases in the middle. The CDR3 loop spans 15 amino acids. Germline V lookup: CDR1 LNHDA, CDR2 SQIVND (reference sequence).

The V call is TRBV28, the J call TRBJ1-5; 7 nucleotides match TRBD1. Germline lookup yields CDR1 MDHEN and CDR2 SYDVKM. The CDR3 covers 14 residues. With 5 bases clipped from V and 7 bases from J, the junction kept 8 bases outside the gene matches. CDR3 coding DNA: TGTGCCAGCAGTATTGGACAGGCCCCACAGCCCCAGCATTTT. Translation gives CASSIGQAPQPQHF.

V is TRBV19 and J is TRBJ1-6; D not resolved. There are 14 residues in the CDR3. Germline V lookup: CDR1 LNHDA, CDR2 SQIVND (reference sequence). Trimming pared 4 bases from V and 12 bases from J, leaving 16 bases between. The CDR3 region is CASSTESTGRPLHF. DNA of the CDR3: TGTGCCAGTAGTACCGAAAGCACGGGCCGACCCCTCCACTTT.

V gene TRBV5-1 combines with J gene TRBJ2-7; D is unclear. CDR1 and CDR2 from the germline V gene are SGHRS and YFSETQ. Trimming cost V 3 bases and J 1 base, with 8 bases left between them. CDR3 length: 13 residues. The CDR3 is CASSYGPSYEQYF. DNA for the CDR3: TGCGCCAGCAGCTACGGGCCATCCTACGAGCAGTACTTC.

This sequence joins TRBV7-9 and TRBJ1-1; D remains ambiguous. Germline V CDR1 and CDR2: SEHNR, FQNEAQ (reference sequence). V gave up 6 bases and J gave up 0 bases, with 11 bases separating them. The CDR3 covers 14 residues. The CDR3 DNA sequence: TGTGCCAGCAGACCTCGGGAAATGAACACTGAAGCTTTCTTT. The encoded protein is CASRPREMNTEAFF.